These 5 T cell receptor beta chains were sequenced from one sample in a study of T cells in Graves' hyperthyroidism and ophthalmopathy. The TCR beta CDR3 regions underwent amplification using RNA transcripts as the source. HTBI primers were used for first-round RT-PCR of the TCR CDR3. TCRdb redid the calling of the multiplex PCR reads with MiXCR, one entry per CDR3 protein. The sample shows around 300,000 distinct CDR3 sequences, roughly 15% of them seen only once. Sequences were obtained from blood. The receptors were gathered from a woman aged 45-65 years with Graves' hyperthyroidism that later progressed to Graves' ophthalmopathy.

In its sample, this clonotype was seen many times. The chain couples TRBV24-1 to TRBJ2-3; 10 positions match TRBD1. The CDR3 extends over 17 amino acids. J lost 2 bases, V lost 4 bases, and 8 bases had no gene match. From germline, CDR1 is KGHDR and CDR2 SFDVKD. The CDR3 DNA sequence: TGTGCCACCAGTGACCGCGGACAGGGGGTGTACACAGATACGCAGTATTTT. The encoded protein is CATSDRGQGVYTDTQYF.

This clonotype was counted ten times or more. This rearrangement joins TRBV24-1 to TRBJ2-3; D remains unclear. The V gene lost 4 bases and the J gene lost 0 bases, with 7 bases spanning the gap. CDR3 length equals 14 residues. From germline, CDR1 is KGHDR and CDR2 SFDVKD. This CDR3 reads CATSDADSTDTQYF. In DNA form, the CDR3 reads TGTGCCACCAGTGACGCGGACAGCACAGATACGCAGTATTTT.

This clonotype was found many times. The J gene is TRBJ2-7, the V gene TRBV19, with D unclear. V was cut by 5 bases and J by 1 base, with 6 bases left in between. CDR1 and CDR2 (germline): LNHDA, SQIVND (reference sequence). This CDR3 is built from 12 residues. The chain's CDR3 is CASSFASYEQYF. DNA for the CDR3: TGTGCCAGTAGTTTTGCTTCCTACGAGCAGTACTTC.

This clonotype has a count of ten or more. The J gene is TRBJ1-1, the V gene TRBV2, with D tentatively TRBD1 (5 bases). In germline, CDR1 is SNHLY, CDR2 FYNNEI. V lost 8 bases and J 1 base, leaving 11 bases between the germline ends. The CDR3 is 13 amino acids. The CDR3 sequence: CASRGFGNTEAFF. In nucleotides, the CDR3 is TGTGCCAGCCGGGGCTTTGGGAACACTGAAGCTTTCTTT.

This clonotype was recorded many times. The chain recombines TRBV18 with TRBJ1-1; no reliable D call. The V gene lost 3 bases and the J gene lost 4 bases, with 15 bases spanning the gap. The CDR3 has 15 residues. Per the germline V gene, CDR1 is KGHSH and CDR2 is LQKENI. CDR3 DNA: TGTGCCAGCTCACCGGGAAGTGGACGGGCCACTGAAGCTTTCTTT. Residues: CASSPGSGRATEAFF. Full variable domain (remainder filled in from reference TRBV18 and TRBJ1-1): NAGVMQNPRHLVRRRGQEARLRCSPMKGHSHVYWYRQLPEEGLKFMVYLQKENIIDESGMPKERFSAEFPKEGPSILRIQQVVRGDSAAYFCASSPGSGRATEAFFGQGTRLTVV.